This passage covers 27 T cell receptor beta chains from one sample sequenced in a study of blood T cell repertoires in COVID-19. This table comes from immunoSEQ multiplex PCR, and its TCRdb copy is limited to in-frame clones, with some not included. This table has some 70,000 clones, 76% appearing once. Sequencing input: peripheral blood. These receptor sequences come from a man between 60 and 70 years old with COVID-19, enrolled during active disease.

This chain links TRBV6-6 with TRBJ1-5; 7 bases map to TRBD1. CDR3 length equals 14 residues. Trimming at V came to 2 bases and at J to 3 bases, leaving 1 base not matched to a gene. Germline CDR1 reads MNHNY; CDR2 reads SVGAGI (reference sequence). CDR3 sequence reads: CASSYDRVNQPQHF. The CDR3 DNA is TGTGCCAGCAGTTACGACAGGGTCAATCAGCCCCAGCATTTT.

This clone occurred a few times. The chain has TRBV11-2 and TRBJ2-2; TRBD1 agrees at 8 bases. Germline V CDR1 and CDR2: SGHAT, FQNNGV. The V gene end was trimmed by 1 base and the J gene end by 3 bases; junction bases not matched to a gene: 7. The CDR3 contains 17 residues. Here the CDR3 reads CASSLGRQGFDTGELFF. CDR3 bases: TGTGCCAGCAGCTTAGGTCGACAGGGGTTTGACACCGGGGAGCTGTTTTTT.

This clone occurred a few times. The CDR3 loop reads CASSEGQGAAGNTIYF. The CDR3, as DNA: TGTGCCAGCAGTGAGGGACAGGGAGCAGCCGGAAACACCATATATTTT. This chain joins TRBV2 and TRBJ1-3, with 9 bases lining up with TRBD1. The CDR3 length is 16 residues. CDR1 SNHLY and CDR2 FYNNEI come from the germline V gene. Germline trimming cut 3 bases from V and 4 bases from J; bases unmatched to any gene: 7. Looking up the rest from reference TRBV2 and TRBJ1-3 gives the full variable domain: EPEVTQTPSHQVTQMGQEVILRCVPISNHLYFYWYRQILGQKVEFLVSFYNNEISEKSEIFDDQFSVERPDGSNFTLKIRSTKLEDSAMYFCASSEGQGAAGNTIYFGEGSWLTVV.

This clone has only a few counts. The chain is built from TRBV19 and TRBJ2-2; the D is unclear. Trimming stripped 7 bases from V and 2 bases from J, with 11 bases between. CDR1 LNHDA and CDR2 SQIVND come from the germline V gene (reference sequence). CDR3 size: 14 residues. CDR3 region: CASTMSVNTGELFF. In DNA, the CDR3 is TGTGCCAGTACCATGAGTGTCAACACCGGGGAGCTGTTTTTT.

The chain recombines TRBV5-6 with TRBJ2-3, with D unresolved. The ends were cut back, 4 bases at V and 5 bases at J, with 5 bases in the middle. This CDR3 has 11 residues. CDR1 and CDR2 from the germline V gene are SGHDT and YYEEEE. The CDR3 region has the DNA TGTGCCAGCAGCCTCTTAGATACGCAGTATTTT. Translation: CASSLLDTQYF.

This clone was seen a single time. V usage is TRBV6-5 and J usage is TRBJ1-6, with D maybe TRBD1 (5 bases). With 7 bases removed from V and 8 bases from J, the gap between germline ends came to 12 bases. The CDR3 extends over 13 amino acids. Germline-derived CDR1 and CDR2 are MNHEY and SVGAGI. CDR3 in amino acids: CASIRSGDSPLHF. The CDR3 nucleotides read TGTGCCAGCATCCGGTCGGGGGATTCACCCCTCCACTTT.

This clone was picked up one time. The chain uses TRBV2 and TRBJ2-5, with TRBD1 identical over 9 bases. The trim removed 7 bases at V and 5 bases at J, leaving 5 bases unmatched. Germline V gives CDR1 SNHLY, CDR2 FYNNEI. The CDR3 runs 13 residues. This chain's CDR3 is CASIWTGEETQYF. CDR3 coding DNA: TGTGCCAGCATATGGACAGGGGAGGAGACCCAGTACTTC.

A single count supports this clone. J is TRBJ2-3 and V is TRBV5-4, with 13 nucleotides matching TRBD2. The CDR3 is made up of 17 amino acids. From germline, CDR1 is SGHNT and CDR2 YYREEE (reference sequence). V was pared by 4 bases and J by 4 bases, with 9 bases of the junction left unmatched. The CDR3 spells CASSPGTSGTWSDTQYF. CDR3 coding DNA: TGTGCCAGCAGCCCCGGGACTAGCGGGACCTGGTCAGATACGCAGTATTTT.

The genes are TRBV18 and TRBJ2-7, with a tentative D call TRBD2 (6 bases). Germline V gene data show CDR1 as KGHSH and CDR2 as LQKENI. Trimming took 6 bases from V and 6 from J, leaving 21 bases between them. The CDR3 spans 15 residues. As DNA, the CDR3 is TGTGCCAGCTCGCCTCGGGAGCGCCCCTTGGCCGAGCAGTACTTC. This translates into CASSPRERPLAEQYF.

The count of this clone is one. This rearrangement joins TRBV11-2 to TRBJ1-1; 8 positions agree with TRBD1. Germline loops: CDR1 SGHAT, CDR2 FQNNGV. V lost 7 bases, J lost 3 bases, and 7 bases stayed unmatched. The CDR3 has 14 residues. CDR3 loop: CASTLTDRDTEAFF. The CDR3 coding sequence is TGTGCCAGCACCCTTACGGACAGGGACACTGAAGCTTTCTTT.

V usage is TRBV6-5 and J usage is TRBJ2-4, with D unresolved. The CDR3 extends over 12 amino acids. V lost 6 bases to trimming and J lost 4 bases, with 7 bases between them. Germline CDR1 reads MNHEY; CDR2 reads SVGAGI. The CDR3 is CASSPPKNIQYF. The CDR3 DNA is TGTGCCAGCAGCCCCCCTAAAAACATTCAGTACTTC.

The rearrangement links TRBV19 to TRBJ2-2; 8 nucleotides match TRBD2. Germline V gives CDR1 LNHDA, CDR2 SQIVND (reference sequence). Trimming cost V 4 bases and J 7 bases; bases outside gene matches: 8. CDR3 length equals 15 residues. The CDR3 spells CASSRGTSWGGELFF. In nucleotides, the CDR3 is TGTGCCAGTAGTAGGGGGACTAGTTGGGGCGGGGAGCTGTTTTTT.

The genes are TRBV5-1 and TRBJ1-5; no clear D gene. The CDR3 covers 16 residues. V dropped 0 bases and J dropped 0 bases, with 10 bases sitting between them. CDR1 and CDR2 (germline): SGHRS, YFSETQ. The CDR3 is CASSLVGSYSNQPQHF. CDR3 in DNA: TGCGCCAGCAGCTTGGTTGGGAGTTATAGCAATCAGCCCCAGCATTTT.

The rearrangement uses TRBV13 and TRBJ2-2; possible D gene TRBD1, 5 bases. The CDR3 runs to 12 residues. Trimming cost V 5 bases and J 6 bases, with 7 bases left between them. Germline values: CDR1 PRHDT, CDR2 FYEKMQ (reference sequence). This CDR3 is CASSPRAGELFF. The DNA for the CDR3 is TGTGCCAGCAGCCCCAGGGCCGGGGAGCTGTTTTTT.

The V gene is TRBV11-3, the J gene TRBJ1-1, with TRBD1 matching 9 bases. Germline CDR1 SGHNT, CDR2 YENEEA. After removal of 7 bases from V and 5 bases from J, the junction contained 11 bases not matched to a gene. CDR3 length: 15 residues. CDR3 sequence reads: CASNAGTGSRTEAFF. The CDR3 coding sequence is TGTGCCAGCAACGCCGGGACAGGGAGTCGGACTGAAGCTTTCTTT.

The chain combines TRBV7-2 with TRBJ2-1; D is unresolved. The V end lost 4 bases, the J end lost 8 bases, and 9 bases lay between the germline ends. The germline V gene has CDR1 SGHTA and CDR2 FQGNSA. The CDR3 has 12 amino acids. The CDR3, as DNA: TGTGCCAGCAGCTCCACTTCGTATGAGCAGTTCTTC. Protein sequence: CASSSTSYEQFF.

The CDR3 DNA sequence: TGTGCCAGCAGTAGCATTCCTGAGCCCTATGGCTACACCTTC. Amino acids: CASSSIPEPYGYTF. The chain recombines TRBV2 with TRBJ1-2; D gene unclear. The CDR3 extends over 14 amino acids. Germline loops: CDR1 SNHLY, CDR2 FYNNEI. Trimming pared 5 bases from V and 4 bases from J, leaving 14 bases between.

CDR3 DNA: TGTGCCTGGAGTCCCCAGGGAGGCTACACCTTC. Translation gives CAWSPQGGYTF. The chain is built from TRBV30 and TRBJ1-2; tentatively, D is TRBD1 (5 bases). The V gene lost 2 bases and the J gene lost 8 bases, with 9 bases spanning the gap. This CDR3 region has 11 residues. Germline loops: CDR1 GTSNPN, CDR2 SVGIG (reference sequence).

This clone showed up just a few times. This chain joins TRBV5-1 and TRBJ2-3, with 11 bases matching TRBD2. The germline gives CDR1 SGHRS, CDR2 YFSETQ. The CDR3 runs 16 residues. V lost 4 bases and J lost 0; bases outside the gene matches: 4. The CDR3: CASSQRTSGSTDTQYF. CDR3 nucleotides: TGCGCCAGCAGCCAAAGGACTAGCGGGAGCACAGATACGCAGTATTTT.

The CDR3 region is CASSSPGLAREQFF. The CDR3 DNA is TGTGCCAGCAGCTCCCCGGGACTAGCTCGAGAGCAGTTCTTC. The chain uses TRBV11-3 and TRBJ2-1; 9 nucleotides align to TRBD2. This CDR3 spans 14 amino acids. Germline lookup yields CDR1 SGHNT and CDR2 YENEEA. J was trimmed by 10 bases and V by 4 bases; bases with no gene match: 8.

This sequence joins TRBV28 and TRBJ1-3, with D perhaps TRBD1 (6 bases). V was pared by 7 bases and J by 0 bases, with 13 bases between. CDR1 is MDHEN and CDR2 is SYDVKM in the germline V gene. The CDR3 contains 15 residues. CDR3 nucleotide sequence: TGTGCCAGCACCTCACAGGGCCGCTCTGGAAACACCATATATTTT. It yields the protein CASTSQGRSGNTIYF.

This CDR3 is CASSQGGNIQYF. CDR3 nucleotides: TGTGCCAGCTCACAGGGCGGCAACATTCAGTACTTC. The rearrangement joins TRBV19 to TRBJ2-4, with a tentative D call TRBD1 (6 bases). The V end was cut by 9 bases, the J end by 7 bases, with 13 bases between. The germline V gene encodes CDR1 LNHDA and CDR2 SQIVND (reference sequence). The CDR3 covers 12 residues.

The chain uses TRBV14 and TRBJ2-3; D is perhaps TRBD2 (6 bases). Germline CDR1 SGHDN, CDR2 FVKESK. The V gene lost 4 bases and the J gene lost 0 bases, with 17 bases spanning the gap. The CDR3 runs 17 residues. CDR3 sequence (DNA): TGTGCCAGCAGCCCCCTGGGGGGTAGAATTAGCACAGATACGCAGTATTTT. It encodes CASSPLGGRISTDTQYF.

This clone was seen a handful of times. This chain uses TRBV13 with TRBJ2-5, with 11 bases aligning to TRBD2. Trimming removed 5 bases from V and 4 bases from J; junction bases left unmatched: 3. The CDR3 spans 14 residues. Germline V gene lookup returns CDR1 PRHDT and CDR2 FYEKMQ (reference sequence). This CDR3 reads CASSISGGVETQYF. The CDR3, as DNA: TGTGCCAGCAGCATTAGCGGGGGGGTAGAGACCCAGTACTTC.

In its sample, this clone was seen many times. The rearrangement uses TRBV7-3 and TRBJ2-3, with 7 bases matching TRBD2. CDR3 length equals 17 residues. J gave up 1 base and V 5 bases, and 12 bases lay outside the gene matches. From germline, CDR1 is SGHTA and CDR2 FQGTGA. CDR3 residues: CASSRYGGGVGTDTQYF. DNA for the CDR3: TGTGCCAGCAGCCGGTATGGGGGAGGGGTCGGCACAGATACGCAGTATTTT.

This sequence joins TRBV3-1 (or the pseudogene TRBV3-2) and TRBJ2-3; D possibly corresponds to TRBD2 (5 bases). Trimming took off 6 bases at V and 5 bases at J, with 9 bases between the two ends. Germline-derived CDR1 and CDR2 are LGHDT and YNNKEL (reference sequence). The CDR3 is 12 amino acids. The CDR3 spells CASRDWGDTQYF. CDR3 nucleotides: TGTGCCAGCAGGGACTGGGGAGATACGCAGTATTTT.

This clone is judged medium-sized. Here the CDR3 DNA reads TGTGCCAGCAGCCAAGAAACCAACATTCGCAATCAGCCCCAGCATTTT. This sequence encodes CASSQETNIRNQPQHF. The gene calls are TRBV4-2 and TRBJ1-5; the D is unclear. This CDR3 is 16 amino acids long. Germline V gene lookup returns CDR1 LGHNA and CDR2 YNFKEQ. V was trimmed by 0 bases and J by 2 bases, leaving 11 bases between them.